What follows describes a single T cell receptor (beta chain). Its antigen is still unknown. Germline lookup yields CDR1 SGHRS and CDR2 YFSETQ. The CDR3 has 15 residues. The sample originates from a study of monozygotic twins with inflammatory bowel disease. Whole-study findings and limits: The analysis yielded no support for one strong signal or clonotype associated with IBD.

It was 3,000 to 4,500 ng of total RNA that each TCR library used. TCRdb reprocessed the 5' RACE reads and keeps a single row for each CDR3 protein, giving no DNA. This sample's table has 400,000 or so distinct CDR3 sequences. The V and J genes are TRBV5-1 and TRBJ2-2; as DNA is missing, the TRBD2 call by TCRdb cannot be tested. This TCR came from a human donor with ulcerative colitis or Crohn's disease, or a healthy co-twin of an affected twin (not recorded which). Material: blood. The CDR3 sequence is CASSFGSVSTGELFF.